This entry is about one TCR beta chain. The target antigen is unknown. This record comes from a study of blood T cells in healthy people across ages. Whole-study findings and limits: Higher diversity, along with more naive CD4+ cells, distinguished long-lived donors from aged donors. Per million T cells, the diversity of TCR beta decreased roughly linearly as age advanced.

For the second PCR, which ran for about 7 to 12 cycles, a sample-barcoded 5' primer and a J-beta primer mix were used. A 12-random-nucleotide template-switch adaptor tagged each cDNA molecule. TCRdb re-called the 5' RACE reads through MiXCR, storing one row per CDR3 protein. The sample has around 620,000 distinct CDR3 sequences; approximately 30% are singletons. The V and J ends lost 3 bases and 4 bases respectively, with 12 bases between them. Germline CDR1 reads LGHNA; CDR2 reads YNFKEQ. The CDR3 is 14 residues long. This TCR derives from a woman between 65 and 79 years old in good health. Source material: blood. The rearrangement uses TRBV4-2 and TRBJ1-2, with D possibly matching TRBD1 (6 bases). This CDR3 reads CASSQVDSLYGYTF. Written as DNA, the CDR3 is TGTGCCAGCAGCCAGGTGGACAGCCTCTATGGCTACACCTTC.